This entry describes one T cell receptor (beta chain). Its cognate antigen is unknown. The PCR was carried out with 60 Vbeta primers and 13 Jbeta primers. TCRdb's table, derived via immunoSEQ multiplex PCR, lists solely in-frame clones and lacks some. The top ten clones hold about 2.5% of a sample with approximately 200,000 clones, approximately 85% of them seen once. This specimen comes from a study of cytomegalovirus exposure and HLA in healthy donors. The wider study: One earlier analysis, a look at 150 million to 200 million T cells, found almost 120 million unique TCR beta sequences. Study-wide points: Compared with the roughly 700-donor mean, an Asian-associated ancestry cluster reportedly had fewer N-insertions, according to a later analysis.

Trimming stripped 0 bases from V and 3 bases from J, with 9 bases between. Germline CDR1 is SGHRS and CDR2 is YFSETQ. The CDR3 has 14 residues. This clonotype originated in a woman in her forties or fifties in good health and CMV-seronegative. V usage is TRBV5-1 and J usage is TRBJ2-5, with D unresolved. The material sequenced was PBMCs. The DNA for the CDR3 is TGCGCCAGCAGCTTGGAAGCTAGTAAAGAGACCCAGTACTTC. Translated, it gives CASSLEASKETQYF.